Listed here are 32 T cell receptor beta chains from one sample, sequenced in a study of T-cell reconstitution after alpha-beta-depleted transplantation in children. For TCRbeta, the library was prepared with unique molecular identifiers. TCRdb used MiXCR to reprocess the PCR reads, holding one entry per CDR3 protein. The repertoire holds 250,000 or so distinct CDR3 sequences, 20% to 30% seen once, with around 4.8% in the top ten. The sequencing here drew on PBMCs, mostly from graft donor cells, taken 360 days after TCRalphabeta/CD19-depleted stem cell transplant. Receptor source: a female patient under 10 years old who had a stem cell transplant for congenital amegakaryocytic thrombocytopenia, so the T cells may come from the graft donor.

V and J are TRBV7-7 and TRBJ2-5, with D possibly being TRBD1 or TRBD2 (5 bases each). The CDR3 runs 13 residues. The germline V gene encodes CDR1 SSHAT and CDR2 FNYEAQ (reference sequence). V shed 2 bases and J shed 5 bases, with 9 bases lying between them. The CDR3 DNA sequence: TGTGCCAGCAGCTTAACTAGGGGTGAGACCCAGTACTTC. Its protein is CASSLTRGETQYF.

V gene TRBV29-1 combines with J gene TRBJ2-2; TRBD1 matches 8 bases. Germline V gene sequence: CDR1 SQVTM, CDR2 ANQGSEA. CDR3 length equals 15 residues. V lost 4 bases, J lost 7 bases, and 11 bases stayed unmatched. The CDR3 coding sequence is TGCAGCGTTGGATTCCGGGGACAGGTTCACGGGGAGCTGTTTTTT. Residues: CSVGFRGQVHGELFF.

This clonotype was counted only a few times. The chain carries TRBV3-1 and TRBJ1-2; D not certain. Germline lookup yields CDR1 LGHDT and CDR2 YNNKEL (reference sequence). The CDR3 is made up of 15 amino acids. V gave up 1 base and J gave up 2 bases, with 11 bases separating them. The CDR3 reads CASSQAGGINYGYTF. Written as DNA, the CDR3 is TGTGCCAGCAGCCAAGCCGGAGGGATCAACTATGGCTACACCTTC.

This clonotype appeared many times. This chain's CDR3 is CASSQVAFSGNTIYF. The CDR3 region has the DNA TGCGCCAGCAGCCAAGTCGCATTCTCTGGAAACACCATATATTTT. This sequence joins TRBV4-1 and TRBJ1-3; D not resolved. Germline V gene data show CDR1 as MGHRA and CDR2 as YSYEKL. CDR3 length equals 15 residues. Deletions cut 1 base from V and 0 bases from J, with 7 bases between.

The chain couples TRBV19 to TRBJ2-5, with D hard to call. V lost 0 bases to trimming and J lost 2 bases, with 4 bases between them. The CDR3 contains 13 residues. The germline V gene encodes CDR1 LNHDA and CDR2 SQIVND (reference sequence). The CDR3 nucleotides read TGTGCCAGTAGTATAGAAGGGCAAGAGACCCAGTACTTC. As protein: CASSIEGQETQYF.

V usage is TRBV30 and J usage is TRBJ2-2; D remains ambiguous. CDR1 is GTSNPN and CDR2 is SVGIG in the germline V gene (reference sequence). This CDR3 comprises 14 residues. Trimming removed 0 bases from V and 3 bases from J, with 8 bases in between. The CDR3 DNA is TGTGCCTGGAGTGTTGCTAGGGACACCGGGGAGCTGTTTTTT. Amino acids: CAWSVARDTGELFF.

This clonotype was counted once. A much more abundant neighbour one base away suggests this may be a read error. The V and J genes are TRBV28 and TRBJ2-4; TRBD1 is a possible D gene (7 bases). Germline-derived CDR1 and CDR2 are MDHEN and SYDVKM. This CDR3 spans 18 amino acids. The CDR3 bases are TGTCCCAGCAGTTTCTGGGGGGACAGCACGTTAGCCAAAAACATTCAGTACTTC. Translation: CPSSFWGDSTLAKNIQYF.

The V and J genes are TRBV5-6 and TRBJ2-3, with 7 bases fitting TRBD2. The CDR3 extends over 16 amino acids. The germline V gene encodes CDR1 SGHDT and CDR2 YYEEEE. Trimming removed 4 bases from V and 0 bases from J; junction bases left unmatched: 8. The CDR3 reads CASSEGLQPSTDTQYF. The CDR3 DNA follows: TGTGCCAGCAGCGAGGGACTACAGCCCAGCACAGATACGCAGTATTTT.

The sample holds a few counts of this clonotype. The chain links TRBV6-2 or TRBV6-3 to TRBJ2-7, with D tentatively TRBD2 (6 bases). This CDR3 has 19 amino acids. From germline, CDR1 is MNHEY and CDR2 SVGEGT. Trimming left V 0 bases short and J 3 bases short, with 24 bases between. The CDR3 loop is CASSYSQGLPSNGYYEQYF. The CDR3 DNA is TGTGCCAGCAGTTACTCGCAGGGACTGCCGTCGAATGGCTACTACGAGCAGTACTTC.

This clonotype was counted a single time. The chain employs TRBV2 and TRBJ2-3; TRBD1 matches at 8 bases. CDR1 and CDR2 (germline): SNHLY, FYNNEI. Trimming cost V 7 bases and J 0 bases; bases outside gene matches: 3. This CDR3 region has 14 residues. This chain's CDR3 is CASKGQGSTDTQYF. CDR3 nucleotide sequence: TGTGCCAGCAAAGGACAGGGCAGCACAGATACGCAGTATTTT. The variable domain in full, completed from reference TRBV2 and TRBJ2-3, reads EPEVTQTPSHQVTQMGQEVILRCVPISNHLYFYWYRQILGQKVEFLVSFYNNEISEKSEIFDDQFSVERPDGSNFTLKIRSTKLEDSAMYFCASKGQGSTDTQYFGPGTRLTVL.

This clonotype has at least ten counts. The chain uses TRBV5-1 and TRBJ2-5; a weak D match, TRBD1 (6 bases). With 0 bases removed from V and 4 bases from J, the gap between germline ends came to 13 bases. The CDR3 covers 15 residues. Germline lookup yields CDR1 SGHRS and CDR2 YFSETQ. The CDR3 reads CASSLAPGTTETQYF. As DNA, the CDR3 is TGCGCCAGCAGCTTGGCCCCGGGGACAACAGAGACCCAGTACTTC.

The chain carries TRBV6-5 and TRBJ1-1; D perhaps matches TRBD1 (6 bases). V was trimmed by 0 bases and J by 0 bases, leaving 17 bases between them. This CDR3 region has 18 residues. From germline, CDR1 is MNHEY and CDR2 SVGAGI. As DNA, the CDR3 is TGTGCCAGCAGTTACTCGTGGCTCAGGGGACAAGTGAACACTGAAGCTTTCTTT. This gives the protein CASSYSWLRGQVNTEAFF.

The genes are TRBV10-3 and TRBJ1-6; tentatively, D is TRBD1 (5 bases). V was pared by 0 bases and J by 10 bases, with 22 bases between. The CDR3 extends over 18 amino acids. Germline assignment: CDR1 ENHRY and CDR2 SYGVKD. In nucleotides, the CDR3 is TGTGCCATCAGTGAGTCGAAAAATGGCCCAGGGCGGGTCTCACCCCTCCACTTT. Translated, it gives CAISESKNGPGRVSPLHF.

The chain is built from TRBV20-1 and TRBJ1-2, with 7 positions matching TRBD1. The V gene end was trimmed by 0 bases and the J gene end by 3 bases; junction bases not matched to a gene: 7. The CDR3 loop spans 15 amino acids. Germline-derived CDR1 and CDR2 are DFQATT and SNEGSKA (reference sequence). CDR3 DNA: TGCAGTGCTAGAGACCTCCGGGACAGTCACTATGGCTACACCTTC. This sequence encodes CSARDLRDSHYGYTF.

The gene calls are TRBV6-1 and TRBJ2-7; D is possibly TRBD2 (6 bases). Between the trimmed V and J ends, which lost 1 base and 7 bases, there was a span of 11 bases. Germline assignment: CDR1 MNHNS and CDR2 SASEGT. The CDR3 has 13 amino acids. In DNA form, the CDR3 reads TGTGCCAGCAGTGAAGTGGATCGGGGGGAGCAGTACTTC. It translates to CASSEVDRGEQYF.

This clonotype came up a few times. The chain employs TRBV5-1 and TRBJ2-2; D not certain. V gave up 2 bases and J gave up 4 bases, with 6 bases separating them. The germline V gene encodes CDR1 SGHRS and CDR2 YFSETQ. The CDR3 extends over 13 amino acids. This chain's CDR3 is CASSFTATGELFF. As DNA, the CDR3 is TGCGCCAGCAGCTTTACTGCCACCGGGGAGCTGTTTTTT.

CDR3 sequence reads: CAISDVDTDTQYF. CDR3 nucleotides: TGTGCCATCAGTGACGTGGACACAGATACGCAGTATTTT. The chain joins TRBV10-3 to TRBJ2-3, with no clear D. V was trimmed by 3 bases and J by 2 bases, leaving 6 bases between them. The CDR3 covers 13 residues. In germline, CDR1 is ENHRY, CDR2 SYGVKD.

This clonotype was recorded a few times. V and J are TRBV10-3 and TRBJ2-5; D is undetermined. This CDR3 is built from 12 residues. Trimming removed 2 bases from V and 2 bases from J, with 3 bases in between. CDR1 and CDR2 (germline): ENHRY, SYGVKD. The CDR3 spells CAISEPQETQYF. In nucleotides, the CDR3 is TGTGCCATCAGTGAGCCGCAAGAGACCCAGTACTTC.

This clonotype was picked up a small number of times. The DNA of the CDR3 is TGTGCCATCACTCTACAAGGGGTTTCTGAGCAGTTCTTC. This encodes CAITLQGVSEQFF. V gene TRBV28 combines with J gene TRBJ2-1; weak D call: TRBD1 (5 bases). The ends were cut back, 10 bases at V and 9 bases at J, with 19 bases in the middle. Germline V CDR1 and CDR2: MDHEN, SYDVKM. The CDR3 extends over 13 amino acids.

This clonotype has just a few counts. This CDR3 reads CSVLRQPNTEAFF. The CDR3 region has the DNA TGCAGCGTTTTAAGACAGCCGAACACTGAAGCTTTCTTT. V gene TRBV29-1 combines with J gene TRBJ1-1; the D gene is possibly TRBD1 (5 bases). CDR1 SQVTM and CDR2 ANQGSEA come from the germline V gene. Trimming removed 5 bases from V and 1 base from J, with 11 bases in between. The CDR3 sequence is 13 residues long.

This sequence joins TRBV20-1 and TRBJ2-1; 11 bases map to TRBD2. Losses at the gene ends were 1 base for V and 4 bases for J; bases not matched to a gene: 3. The CDR3 spans 15 residues. Germline lookup yields CDR1 DFQATT and CDR2 SNEGSKA (reference sequence). The chain's CDR3 is CSARAGLAGYNEQFF. The CDR3 nucleotides are TGCAGTGCTAGAGCTGGACTAGCGGGTTACAATGAGCAGTTCTTC.

This clonotype was seen only once. The V call is TRBV28, the J call TRBJ2-3, with D hard to call. The V end was cut by 4 bases, the J end by 2 bases, with 13 bases between. Germline lookup yields CDR1 MDHEN and CDR2 SYDVKM. This CDR3 has 15 amino acids. The CDR3 region has the DNA TGTGCCAGCAGTTCCCCCCCCCCGATCACAGATACGCAGTATTTT. Protein product: CASSSPPPITDTQYF. The whole variable domain, filled in from reference TRBV28 and TRBJ2-3, reads DVKVTQSSRYLVKRTGEKVFLECVQDMDHENMFWYRQDPGLGLRLIYFSYDVKMKEKGDIPEGYSVSREKKERFSLILESASTNQTSMYLCASSSPPPITDTQYFGPGTRLTVL.

V usage is TRBV12-3 or TRBV12-4 and J usage is TRBJ2-1, with 9 bases fitting TRBD2. The CDR3 has 16 amino acids. Trimming at V came to 3 bases and at J to 16 bases, leaving 19 bases not matched to a gene. CDR3 coding DNA: TGTGCCAGCAGTTTTGGTTCGGGACTAGCCTACAATGAGCGTTTCTTC. Amino acid sequence: CASSFGSGLAYNERFF.

This clonotype was seen at least ten times. V and J are TRBV5-1 and TRBJ2-1; the match to TRBD2 covers 7 bases. V dropped 4 bases and J dropped 9; count of bases not matched to a gene: 13. This CDR3 contains 15 residues. Germline values: CDR1 SGHRS, CDR2 YFSETQ. CDR3: CASSEVAGEGGEQFF. The DNA for the CDR3 is TGCGCCAGCAGCGAGGTAGCGGGCGAAGGCGGTGAGCAGTTCTTC.

The gene calls are TRBV30 and TRBJ2-3; possibly TRBD2 for D (5 bases). The CDR3 spans 18 residues. With 0 bases removed from V and 3 bases from J, the gap between germline ends came to 22 bases. Germline V CDR1 and CDR2: GTSNPN, SVGIG (reference sequence). The CDR3 nucleotides are TGTGCCTGGAGTGTTCCAGACCGGCGGGCCAAAGGGACAGATACGCAGTATTTT. As protein: CAWSVPDRRAKGTDTQYF.

The chain couples TRBV20-1 to TRBJ1-1; 9 positions match TRBD1. J was trimmed by 1 base and V by 6 bases; bases with no gene match: 6. Germline loops: CDR1 DFQATT, CDR2 SNEGSKA (reference sequence). This CDR3 contains 14 residues. The CDR3 DNA is TGCAGTGCCATACAGGGGGCCCAGAACACTGAAGCTTTCTTT. It specifies CSAIQGAQNTEAFF.

The V call is TRBV28, the J call TRBJ2-7, with a weak D call TRBD2 (7 bases). CDR3 length equals 14 residues. Germline loops: CDR1 MDHEN, CDR2 SYDVKM. Trimming took 10 bases from V and 5 from J, leaving 21 bases between them. Written as DNA, the CDR3 is TGTGCCACAGCCGTGGGGGGGCGAGGTCACGAGCAGTACTTC. Amino acids: CATAVGGRGHEQYF.

The table lists this clonotype with a few counts. The rearrangement uses TRBV2 and TRBJ1-1; 8 positions agree with TRBD1. CDR1 is SNHLY and CDR2 is FYNNEI in the germline V gene. This CDR3 is 13 amino acids long. Unmatched junction bases numbered 7, after V lost 8 bases and J lost 5 bases. The CDR3 nucleotides read TGTGCCAGCCCCACAGGGGGGGAGACTGAAGCTTTCTTT. This encodes CASPTGGETEAFF.

This clonotype was seen repeatedly, ten times or more. The rearrangement joins TRBV2 to TRBJ2-1; 7 positions agree with TRBD2. The germline gives CDR1 SNHLY, CDR2 FYNNEI. The V gene end was trimmed by 10 bases and the J gene end by 9 bases; junction bases not matched to a gene: 3. The CDR3 contains 10 residues. The CDR3 loop reads CAIGRGEQFF. The DNA for the CDR3 is TGTGCCATAGGGAGGGGTGAGCAGTTCTTC. Full variable domain (missing parts from reference TRBV2 and TRBJ2-1): EPEVTQTPSHQVTQMGQEVILRCVPISNHLYFYWYRQILGQKVEFLVSFYNNEISEKSEIFDDQFSVERPDGSNFTLKIRSTKLEDSAMYFCAIGRGEQFFGPGTRLTVL.

This clonotype was seen a few times. The genes are TRBV12-3 or TRBV12-4 and TRBJ1-2, with D hard to call. CDR3 size: 16 residues. Trimming left V 6 bases short and J 6 bases short, with 23 bases between. The CDR3 DNA is TGTGCCAGCAGCTCGACCCGGGCCCCTCTAAAGGATGGCTACACCTTC. Amino acids: CASSSTRAPLKDGYTF.

The chain couples TRBV3-1 to TRBJ1-1, with D possibly matching TRBD1 (5 bases). The V end lost 2 bases, the J end lost 5 bases, and 12 bases lay between the germline ends. The CDR3 runs 14 residues. Germline V gene sequence: CDR1 LGHDT, CDR2 YNNKEL (reference sequence). CDR3 protein: CASSQWVRDTEAFF. CDR3 DNA: TGTGCCAGCAGCCAATGGGTCAGGGATACTGAAGCTTTCTTT.

This clonotype has a handful of counts. V and J are TRBV12-3 or TRBV12-4 and TRBJ1-5; 7 bases are a match to TRBD1. This CDR3 has 16 residues. Unmatched junction bases numbered 12, after V lost 5 bases and J lost 5 bases. DNA of the CDR3: TGTGCCAGCAGTGCCTACAGGGGATCGGTGGATCAGCCCCAGCATTTT. It encodes CASSAYRGSVDQPQHF.